Following are 9 T cell receptor beta chains from one sample sequenced in a study of T-cell reconstitution after alpha-beta-depleted transplantation in children. Unique molecular identifiers tagged the TCRbeta library. TCRdb passed the PCR reads through MiXCR, listing each CDR3 protein once. The sample contains approximately 210,000 distinct CDR3 sequences, approximately 15% of which appear only once. The input for sequencing was PBMCs from the stem cell graft donor, taken from the stem cell graft. The source of these receptors is a human donor who donated a stem cell graft to a child with acute lymphoblastic leukemia.

Comments on this clonotype: Possible read error: a much larger clone is one base away. The V call is TRBV5-4, the J call TRBJ2-2, with 8 bases that match TRBD2. The V gene's germline CDR1 is SGHNT and CDR2 YYREEE (reference sequence). This CDR3 is 15 amino acids long. The CDR3 reads CASSLVGSYSGGLFF. In DNA form, the CDR3 reads TGTGCCAGCAGCTTAGTAGGGTCCTACAGCGGGGGGCTGTTTTTT. The full variable domain, with the rest looked up from reference TRBV5-4 and TRBJ2-2, is ETGVTQSPTHLIKTRGQQVTLRCSSQSGHNTVSWYQQALGQGPQFIFQYYREEENGRGNFPPRFSGLQFPNYSSELNVNALELDDSALYLCASSLVGSYSGGLFFGEGSRLTVL.

J is TRBJ1-2 and V is TRBV3-1; D is undetermined. Germline CDR1 is LGHDT and CDR2 is YNNKEL (reference sequence). The CDR3 extends over 13 amino acids. Trimming shortened V by 1 base and J by 5 bases, and 8 bases separated the two germline ends. The CDR3 spells CASSQVVGYGYTF. The CDR3 DNA reads TGTGCCAGCAGCCAAGTTGTAGGTTATGGCTACACCTTC.

This clonotype was seen ten or more times. V is TRBV3-1 and J is TRBJ2-7, with 8 bases identical to TRBD2. The junction had 7 bases not matched to a gene; V was cut back by 3 bases and J by 3 bases. This CDR3 has 15 amino acids. The germline V gene encodes CDR1 LGHDT and CDR2 YNNKEL (reference sequence). The CDR3 DNA reads TGTGCCAGCAGCCAGGGTGGCGGGAGGTTCTACGAGCAGTACTTC. As protein: CASSQGGGRFYEQYF.

In its sample, this clonotype was seen many times. The chain has TRBV29-1 and TRBJ2-4; 7 nucleotides agree with TRBD2. Trimming removed 1 base from V and 11 bases from J; junction bases left unmatched: 8. This CDR3 comprises 13 residues. The germline V gene encodes CDR1 SQVTM and CDR2 ANQGSEA. Written as DNA, the CDR3 is TGCAGCGTTGAAGTAGGGCTGGGAGGGGTTCAGTACTTC. Its translation is CSVEVGLGGVQYF.

A word on this clonotype: This sequence may be a read error, since a much larger clone differs from it by one base. The CDR3 ends on some other residue instead of the conserved phenylalanine or tryptophan, so this is likely a read error. The J gene is TRBJ1-2, the V gene TRBV4-2; 8 bases line up with TRBD1. Losses at the gene ends were 0 bases for V and 6 bases for J; bases not matched to a gene: 9. Germline V lookup: CDR1 LGHNA, CDR2 YNFKEQ. The length of the CDR3 is 16 residues. The CDR3 DNA sequence: TGTGCCAGCAGCCAAGATGGACAGGGAGGTTGGAATGGCTACACCTCC. This sequence encodes CASSQDGQGGWNGYTS.

Details on this clonotype: Given a much more abundant clone one base away, this may be a read error. The genes are TRBV12-3 or TRBV12-4 and TRBJ2-7; D gene ambiguous. V was shortened by 6 bases and J by 6 bases, with 12 bases between the two germline ends. This CDR3 region has 12 residues. The CDR3, as DNA: TGTGCCAGCAGCCAAGACCGGCGCGAGCAGTACTTC. Protein product: CASSQDRREQYF.

Many counts were recorded for this clonotype. V is TRBV12-3 or TRBV12-4 and J is TRBJ2-2; 11 bases agree with TRBD2. The CDR3 is 16 residues long. The J segment lost 2 bases and the V segment lost 6 bases, leaving 5 bases of the junction unmatched. The CDR3 sequence is CASRGGTSGNTGELFF. The CDR3 DNA is TGTGCCAGCAGGGGCGGGACTAGCGGAAACACCGGGGAGCTGTTTTTT.

This clonotype occurred many times. The chain joins TRBV5-1 to TRBJ2-6; no reliable D call. Germline loops: CDR1 SGHRS, CDR2 YFSETQ. Trimming shortened V by 3 bases and J by 0 bases, and 10 bases separated the two germline ends. This CDR3 has 16 residues. The CDR3 nucleotides read TGCGCCAGCAGCTACCGGACGGGCTCTGGGGCCAACGTCCTGACTTTC. Translated, it gives CASSYRTGSGANVLTF.

The rearrangement links TRBV7-9 to TRBJ1-4, with 9 bases aligning to TRBD1. J lost 8 bases, V lost 2 bases, and 6 bases had no gene match. This CDR3 is built from 15 residues. The germline gives CDR1 SEHNR, CDR2 FQNEAQ (reference sequence). The CDR3 region is CASSLLQGAAEKLFF. CDR3 bases: TGTGCCAGCAGCTTACTACAGGGGGCAGCGGAAAAACTGTTTTTT.